One sample yielded the 27 T cell receptor beta chains listed below, sequenced in a study of blood T cells in healthy people across ages. Using a J-beta primer mix together with a sample-barcoded 5' primer, a second PCR was run for about 6 to 12 cycles. TCRdb called the 5' RACE reads again in MiXCR, with one record for every CDR3 protein. The sample includes 1.5 million to 2 million distinct CDR3 sequences, 28% of them seen just once. The sequencing input was blood. The receptors shown here come from a young woman in good health.

This chain connects TRBV28 to TRBJ2-7; no reliable D call. Trimming removed 5 bases from V and 3 bases from J, with 11 bases in between. This CDR3 is 13 amino acids long. Germline V gene sequence: CDR1 MDHEN, CDR2 SYDVKM. The CDR3 protein is CASSDSNGYEQYF. For the CDR3, the DNA is TGTGCCAGCAGTGACTCAAACGGCTACGAGCAGTACTTC.

The chain recombines TRBV29-1 with TRBJ1-1; possibly TRBD1 for D (6 bases). V lost 3 bases and J 4 bases, leaving 15 bases between the germline ends. Per germline, CDR1 SQVTM and CDR2 ANQGSEA. This CDR3 is built from 14 residues. The CDR3 reads CSVDRRGGSTEAFF. Here the CDR3 DNA reads TGCAGCGTTGACCGAAGAGGGGGGAGCACTGAAGCTTTCTTT.

As for this clonotype: This clone may be a read error of a much larger clone one base away. This chain connects TRBV11-2 to TRBJ2-1; 8 bases map to TRBD1. CDR1 SGHAT and CDR2 FQNNGV come from the germline V gene. The CDR3 totals 16 residues. CDR3 residues: CASSLGRQGAYNDQFF. For the CDR3, the DNA is TGTGCCAGCAGCTTAGGGAGGCAGGGGGCCTACAATGACCAGTTCTTC.

Many counts were recorded for this clonotype. The chain uses TRBV7-2 and TRBJ2-3; D is unresolved. The germline V gene encodes CDR1 SGHTA and CDR2 FQGNSA. CDR3 size: 11 residues. The germline V and J ends were trimmed by 8 bases and 4 bases, with 7 bases remaining between them. The CDR3 reads CASANADTQYF. Written as DNA, the CDR3 is TGTGCCAGCGCTAACGCAGATACGCAGTATTTT.

This clonotype was seen many times. The genes are TRBV5-6 and TRBJ2-1; D possibly corresponds to TRBD1 (6 bases). Germline CDR1 SGHDT, CDR2 YYEEEE. The CDR3 length is 14 residues. V lost 3 bases and J 6 bases, leaving 13 bases between the germline ends. DNA for the CDR3: TGTGCCAGCAGCTGGCCAGGGGCGGGCAATGAGCAGTTCTTC. This codes for CASSWPGAGNEQFF.

Concerning this clonotype: At one boundary the junction diverges from the germline segment, which might be a read error. The genes are TRBV12-3 or TRBV12-4 and TRBJ2-1; D is unresolved. The CDR3 sequence is 12 residues long. The CDR3 DNA reads as TGCGCCTCGGACGTGACTGGCAATGAGCAGTTCTTC. Protein product: CASDVTGNEQFF.

The chain recombines TRBV5-5 with TRBJ2-5; 8 nucleotides agree with TRBD2. Germline CDR1 SGHKS, CDR2 YYEKEE (reference sequence). V shed 4 bases and J 5 bases; nucleotides not matched to a gene: 7. CDR3 length: 14 amino acids. The CDR3 DNA follows: TGTGCCAGCAGCACCGGGGGGGCATTTGAGACCCAGTACTTC. This sequence encodes CASSTGGAFETQYF.

This chain joins TRBV30 and TRBJ2-1; D is possibly TRBD1 (7 bases). The CDR3 covers 14 residues. Trimming shortened V by 5 bases and J by 5 bases, and 16 bases separated the two germline ends. CDR1 and CDR2 (germline): GTSNPN, SVGIG (reference sequence). CDR3 bases: TGTGCCTGGGGGGAGAGCAGGGGGGACAATGAGCAGTTCTTC. Translation gives CAWGESRGDNEQFF. The full variable domain, with the rest looked up from reference TRBV30 and TRBJ2-1, is SQTIHQWPATLVQPVGSPLSLECTVEGTSNPNLYWYRQAAGRGLQLLFYSVGIGQISSEVPQNLSASRPQDRQFILSSKKLLLSDSGFYLCAWGESRGDNEQFFGPGTRLTVL.

The chain links TRBV28 to TRBJ2-1, with 9 bases fitting TRBD1. After removal of 2 bases from V and 8 bases from J, the junction contained 7 bases not matched to a gene. This CDR3 contains 15 residues. The germline gives CDR1 MDHEN, CDR2 SYDVKM. In DNA form, the CDR3 reads TGTGCCAGCAGTTTAATAGGACAGGGGTACGATGAGCAGTTCTTC. Translation gives CASSLIGQGYDEQFF.

Turning to this clonotype: Being one base from a much bigger clone, this may be a read error. J is TRBJ2-6 and V is TRBV6-4; perhaps TRBD1 as D (6 bases). Per germline, CDR1 MRHNA and CDR2 SNTAGT. Between the trimmed V and J ends, which lost 4 bases and 0 bases, there was a span of 10 bases. The CDR3 sequence is 16 residues long. The CDR3 sequence: CASSGDTRSGANVLTF. The CDR3 DNA sequence: TGTGCCAGCAGTGGGGACACCCGCTCTGGGGCCAACGTCCTGACTTTC.

The chain links TRBV6-1 to TRBJ2-1, with 8 nucleotides matching TRBD2. Germline V CDR1 and CDR2: MNHNS, SASEGT. Trimming cost V 7 bases and J 10 bases; bases outside gene matches: 24. The CDR3 runs 18 residues. CDR3 residues: CASTGGPSGLGTSYEQFF. CDR3 in DNA: TGTGCCAGCACCGGGGGTCCTAGCGGGCTCGGGACTTCCTACGAGCAGTTCTTC.

The chain couples TRBV6-1 to TRBJ2-5; TRBD1 aligns across 9 bases. In germline, CDR1 is MNHNS, CDR2 SASEGT. The CDR3 loop spans 18 amino acids. J gave up 1 base and V 6 bases, and 15 bases lay outside the gene matches. In DNA form, the CDR3 reads TGTGCCAGCAGAGGGACAGGGTCAATCCTCCGCACCCAAGAGACCCAGTACTTC. Its protein product is CASRGTGSILRTQETQYF.

This clonotype came up a few times. The chain joins TRBV20-1 to TRBJ2-3; a weak D match, TRBD2 (7 bases). The germline gives CDR1 DFQATT, CDR2 SNEGSKA (reference sequence). The CDR3 is 12 residues long. In DNA, the CDR3 is TGCAGGGCGGGGCGGGGGCCCGATACGCAGTATTTT. Its translation is CRAGRGPDTQYF.

There are a few counts of this clonotype. V and J are TRBV4-1 and TRBJ2-3; 7 nucleotides agree with TRBD1. Looked up from germline, CDR1 is MGHRA and CDR2 is YSYEKL. The CDR3 is made up of 17 amino acids. J gave up 2 bases and V 4 bases, and 12 bases lay outside the gene matches. In nucleotides, the CDR3 is TGCGCCAGCAGCCCGTCGGAGCGAGGGGGCCCCACAGATACGCAGTATTTT. Protein: CASSPSERGGPTDTQYF.

This clonotype was detected many times. V gene TRBV9 combines with J gene TRBJ2-1; D might be TRBD1 or TRBD2, each matching 5 bases. This CDR3 has 12 residues. V dropped 0 bases and J dropped 13 bases, with 11 bases sitting between them. Germline assignment: CDR1 SGDLS and CDR2 YYNGEE. The CDR3: CASSVDLGPQFF. In DNA, the CDR3 is TGTGCCAGCAGCGTAGATTTGGGACCCCAGTTCTTC.

This clonotype was counted at least ten times. V is TRBV7-2 and J is TRBJ2-3; TRBD2 is a possible D gene (6 bases). Germline values: CDR1 SGHTA, CDR2 FQGNSA. Trimming cost V 5 bases and J 7 bases, with 16 bases left between them. The CDR3 spans 14 residues. This CDR3 is CASSPQGRTNTQYF. The CDR3 coding sequence is TGTGCCAGCAGCCCCCAAGGCCGGACTAATACGCAGTATTTT.

This clonotype has just a few counts. This sequence joins TRBV7-2 and TRBJ2-1, with 11 positions matching TRBD2. The germline V gene encodes CDR1 SGHTA and CDR2 FQGNSA. The CDR3 length is 17 residues. V gave up 1 base and J gave up 6 bases; unmatched junction bases: 8. CDR3 nucleotides: TGTGCCAGCAGCTTAGGTACACTAGCGGGGGTAGTCAATGAGCAGTTCTTC. Translating it yields CASSLGTLAGVVNEQFF.

This clonotype was recorded a few times. The chain recombines TRBV7-9 with TRBJ1-1; TRBD1 might be the D (5 bases). The CDR3 length is 12 residues. Germline lookup yields CDR1 SEHNR and CDR2 FQNEAQ (reference sequence). Trimming pared 5 bases from V and 10 bases from J, leaving 14 bases between. The DNA of the CDR3 is TGTGCCAGCAGCCCAGATGGGGGTAGAGCTTTCTTT. This gives the protein CASSPDGGRAFF.

V gene TRBV28 combines with J gene TRBJ2-3; TRBD1 aligns across 8 bases. Germline CDR1 and CDR2: MDHEN and SYDVKM. The V gene end was trimmed by 3 bases and the J gene end by 10 bases; junction bases not matched to a gene: 12. This CDR3 spans 15 amino acids. The CDR3 loop is CASSFPDRDFRAQYF. The CDR3 DNA reads as TGTGCCAGCAGTTTCCCGGACAGGGACTTTAGGGCGCAGTATTTT.

V gene TRBV7-2 combines with J gene TRBJ1-2; 8 bases fit TRBD1. The V segment lost 7 bases and the J segment 5 bases; nucleotides outside the gene matches: 12. This CDR3 comprises 15 residues. The germline CDR1 and CDR2 sequences are SGHTA and FQGNSA. The CDR3 DNA follows: TGTGCCAGCACAGAAAACCAACAGGGGGGGTATGGCTACACCTTC. As protein: CASTENQQGGYGYTF.

The genes are TRBV7-9 and TRBJ1-2; D possibly corresponds to TRBD1 (5 bases). The CDR3 is 14 residues long. The V and J ends lost 6 bases and 2 bases respectively, with 13 bases between them. Germline-derived CDR1 and CDR2 are SEHNR and FQNEAQ (reference sequence). The CDR3 DNA reads as TGTGCCAGCAGGGAAAACGGGGCAAACTATGGCTACACCTTC. Its protein product is CASRENGANYGYTF.

There are a few counts of this clonotype. The CDR3 protein is CASSLAQGFPSYEQYF. The DNA of the CDR3 is TGTGCCAGCAGCTTAGCGCAGGGATTTCCGTCCTACGAGCAGTACTTC. The genes are TRBV7-6 and TRBJ2-7, with D possibly matching TRBD1 (5 bases). This CDR3 has 16 amino acids. CDR1 is SGHVS and CDR2 is FNYEAQ in the germline V gene. Between the trimmed V and J ends, which lost 0 bases and 1 base, there was a span of 13 bases.

This clonotype was found a few times. V usage is TRBV10-3 and J usage is TRBJ1-2; 9 bases fit TRBD1. V was clipped by 6 bases and J by 3 bases; unmatched bases: 2. The CDR3 totals 13 residues. The germline V gene encodes CDR1 ENHRY and CDR2 SYGVKD. CDR3 in amino acids: CAISRDRDYGYTF. The CDR3 region has the DNA TGTGCCATCAGCCGGGACAGGGACTATGGCTACACCTTC.

A note on this clonotype: A much larger clone differs from this one at a single base, so this may be a read error. This chain links TRBV6-6 with TRBJ2-7, with D tentatively TRBD1 or TRBD2 (5 bases each). The germline CDR1 and CDR2 sequences are MNHNY and SVGAGI (reference sequence). CDR3 length: 14 amino acids. Here the CDR3 DNA reads TGTGCCAGCAGCCACAAGGGACGGAGCTACGAGCGGTACTTC. This codes for CASSHKGRSYERYF.

The chain combines TRBV10-2 with TRBJ1-1, with unresolved D. The CDR3 is made up of 15 amino acids. Between the trimmed V and J ends, which lost 5 bases and 1 base, there was a span of 14 bases. The germline V gene has CDR1 WSHSY and CDR2 SAAADI. CDR3 in amino acids: CASSPPGARNTEAFF. The CDR3 DNA follows: TGCGCCAGCAGTCCTCCGGGAGCCAGGAACACTGAAGCTTTCTTT.

This clonotype has a count of ten or more. The rearrangement joins TRBV7-9 to TRBJ2-7, with 7 bases identical to TRBD1. Germline V gene sequence: CDR1 SEHNR, CDR2 FQNEAQ (reference sequence). The CDR3 sequence is 14 residues long. With 4 bases clipped from V and 0 bases from J, the junction kept 3 bases outside the gene matches. The CDR3 bases are TGTGCCAGCAGCTCCGACAGGGACTCCTACGAGCAGTACTTC. Translation: CASSSDRDSYEQYF. Full variable domain (outside the CDR3, taken from reference TRBV7-9 and TRBJ2-7): DTGVSQNPRHKITKRGQNVTFRCDPISEHNRLYWYRQTLGQGPEFLTYFQNEAQLEKSRLLSDRFSAERPKGSFSTLEIQRTEQGDSAMYLCASSSDRDSYEQYFGPGTRLTVT.

V gene TRBV18 combines with J gene TRBJ2-7; D is possibly TRBD1 (6 bases). V was pared by 5 bases and J by 0 bases, with 17 bases between. In germline, CDR1 is KGHSH, CDR2 LQKENI. The CDR3 length is 16 residues. Written as DNA, the CDR3 is TGTGCCAGCTCATCCGGACAGCCCATGAGCTCCTACGAGCAGTACTTC. Amino acids: CASSSGQPMSSYEQYF.